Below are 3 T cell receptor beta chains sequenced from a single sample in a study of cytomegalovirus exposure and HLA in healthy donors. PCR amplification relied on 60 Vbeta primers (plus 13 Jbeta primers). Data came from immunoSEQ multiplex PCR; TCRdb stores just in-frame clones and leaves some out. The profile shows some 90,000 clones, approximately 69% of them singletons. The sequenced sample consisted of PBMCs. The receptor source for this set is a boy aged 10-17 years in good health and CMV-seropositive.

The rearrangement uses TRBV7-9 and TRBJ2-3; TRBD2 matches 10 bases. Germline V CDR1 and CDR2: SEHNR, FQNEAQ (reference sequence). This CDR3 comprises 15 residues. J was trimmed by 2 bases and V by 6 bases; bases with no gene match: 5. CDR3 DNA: TGTGCCAGCAGAGTAGCGGGGGGACTCACAGATACGCAGTATTTT. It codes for CASRVAGGLTDTQYF.

CDR3 region: CASSEGLDSYEQYF. For the CDR3, the DNA is TGTGCCAGCAGCGAGGGACTAGACTCCTACGAGCAGTACTTC. The chain couples TRBV9 to TRBJ2-7, with 8 bases that match TRBD2. V trimming: 3 bases; J trimming: 0 bases; junction bases outside the gene matches: 2. CDR1 and CDR2 (germline): SGDLS, YYNGEE. The CDR3 is 14 residues long.

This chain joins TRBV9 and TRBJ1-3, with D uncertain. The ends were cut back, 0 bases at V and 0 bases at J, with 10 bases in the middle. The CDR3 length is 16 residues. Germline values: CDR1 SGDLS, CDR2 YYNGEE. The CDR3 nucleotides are TGTGCCAGCAGCGTAGGGACTGGGTACTCTGGAAACACCATATATTTT. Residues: CASSVGTGYSGNTIYF.